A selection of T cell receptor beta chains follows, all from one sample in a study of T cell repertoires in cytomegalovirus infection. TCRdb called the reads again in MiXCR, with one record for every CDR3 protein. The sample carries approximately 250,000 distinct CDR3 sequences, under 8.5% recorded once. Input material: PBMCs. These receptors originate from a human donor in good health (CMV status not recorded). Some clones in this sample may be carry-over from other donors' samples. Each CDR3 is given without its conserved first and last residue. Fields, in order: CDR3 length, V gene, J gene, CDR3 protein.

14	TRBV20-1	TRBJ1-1	SARSSRGGLNTEAF
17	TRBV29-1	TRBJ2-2	SVGYHSTGEGYRTGELF
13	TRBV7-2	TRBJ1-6	ASSLSQAGNSPLH
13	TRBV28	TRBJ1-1	ASSLWPQGGPEAF
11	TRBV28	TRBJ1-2	ATEDSTAYGYT
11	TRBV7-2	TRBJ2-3	ASSPGGDVSQY
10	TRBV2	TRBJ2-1	ASRQTRNEQF
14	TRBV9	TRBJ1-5	ASRGTGRNSNQPQH
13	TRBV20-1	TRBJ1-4	SSRRARGTNEKLF
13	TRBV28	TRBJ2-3	ASPPSGRAPDTQY
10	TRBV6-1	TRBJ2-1	ASSTAYNEQF
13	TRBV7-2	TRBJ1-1	ASSNRRQGNTEAF
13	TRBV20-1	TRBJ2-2	SAMWGGSGTGELF
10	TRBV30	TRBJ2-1	AWNEGGGEQF
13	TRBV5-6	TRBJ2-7	ASSPGRTPLYEQY
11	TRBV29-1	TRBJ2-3	SIVRYYTDTQY
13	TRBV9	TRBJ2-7	ASSVNRQGSNEQY
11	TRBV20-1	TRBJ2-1	SARGLAPNEQF
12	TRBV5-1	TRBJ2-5	ASSFGLALETQY
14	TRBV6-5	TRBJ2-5	ASNRGPVHRQETQY
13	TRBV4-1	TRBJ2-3	ASSQDGRVGDTQY
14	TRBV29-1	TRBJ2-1	SVGPLGGTSYNEQF
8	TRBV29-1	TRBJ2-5	SSGGETQY
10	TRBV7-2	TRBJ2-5	ASSLADETQY
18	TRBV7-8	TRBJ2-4	ASSRWTSGGDSVAKNIQY
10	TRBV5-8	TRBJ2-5	ASSRRGETQY
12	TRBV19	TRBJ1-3	ASKRATSGNTIY
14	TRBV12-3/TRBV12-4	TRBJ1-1	ASTGVETGMDTEAF
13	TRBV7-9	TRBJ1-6	ASSLAGVGYSPLH
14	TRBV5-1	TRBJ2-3	ASSPGPTGGGDTQY
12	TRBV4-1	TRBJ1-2	ASSQGQGTGGYT
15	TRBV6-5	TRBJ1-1	ASSYGLGQGSGTEAF
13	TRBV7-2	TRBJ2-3	AILRRGGLTDTQY
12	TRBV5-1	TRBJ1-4	ASSFSEGGEKLF
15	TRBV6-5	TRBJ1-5	ASSPIGGDNSNQPQH
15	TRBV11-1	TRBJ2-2	ASSRPDRGRVTGELF
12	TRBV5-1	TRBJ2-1	ASSGQGVHNEQF
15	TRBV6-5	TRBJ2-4	ASRGLAGARGKNIQY
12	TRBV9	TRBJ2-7	ASSVERSSYEQY
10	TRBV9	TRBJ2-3	ASRGSTDTQY
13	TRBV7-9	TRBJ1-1	ASSPASRGPTEAF
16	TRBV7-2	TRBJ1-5	ASSRDPRTGVYNQPQH
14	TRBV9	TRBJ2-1	ASSVGLGKSYNEQF
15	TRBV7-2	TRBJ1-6	ASSLVPPGQGNSPLH
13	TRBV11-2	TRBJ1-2	ASSTLGTSNYGYT
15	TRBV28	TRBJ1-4	ASRASGQGGANEKLF
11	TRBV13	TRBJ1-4	ASSLEGTEKLF
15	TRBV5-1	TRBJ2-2	ASSFDPAGGGTGELF
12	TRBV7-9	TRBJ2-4	ASSFTHGGDIQY
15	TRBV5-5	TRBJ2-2	ASSWPGQAWDTGELF
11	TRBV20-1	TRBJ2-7	SALPGARDEQY
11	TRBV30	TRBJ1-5	AWRGTDNQPQH
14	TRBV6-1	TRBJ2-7	ASSLGAGGWSYEQY